Each of the 20 T cell receptor beta chains below was sequenced from the same sample in a study of blood T cell repertoires in COVID-19 (dated by TCRdb to about 2020). Receptors were amplified or captured by the immunoSEQ multiplex PCR assay. In TCRdb, the immuneACCESS table is reduced to in-frame sequences with V and J assigned. These tables do not hold every clone; where another copy was compared, an unresolved V gene accounts for under half, and the others remain unexplained. The sample includes roughly 250,000 clones, with 85% to 90% observed a single time. 3.7% of the sample is held by the ten biggest clonotypes. Sequences were obtained from peripheral blood. These receptors all stem from a woman between 35 and 50 years old with acute or convalescent COVID-19.

J is TRBJ2-1 and V is TRBV12-5; a possible D gene is TRBD2 (6 bases). V shed 1 base and J shed 1 base, with 20 bases lying between them. In germline, CDR1 is LGHNT, CDR2 FRNRAP. This CDR3 region has 19 residues. The CDR3 bases are TGTGCTAGTGGTTTGGGTGTTGGATTGGCGGGAACTTCCTACAATGAGCAGTTCTTC. Translation: CASGLGVGLAGTSYNEQFF.

The chain carries TRBV6-1 and TRBJ2-3, with a possible D match to TRBD2 (6 bases). The CDR3 is 15 residues long. Trimming shortened V by 2 bases and J by 3 bases, and 12 bases separated the two germline ends. Germline V gives CDR1 MNHNS, CDR2 SASEGT. CDR3 bases: TGTGCCAGCAGTGAATGGGTGGAGGGGACAGATACGCAGTATTTT. Its protein product is CASSEWVEGTDTQYF.

This clone was picked up a small number of times. The rearrangement uses TRBV6-6 and TRBJ2-2; 11 bases match TRBD2. Germline V gives CDR1 MNHNY, CDR2 SVGAGI (reference sequence). Trimming removed 6 bases from V and 5 bases from J; junction bases left unmatched: 17. The CDR3 covers 19 residues. The CDR3 here is CASRRKTRTGTSGTGELFF. The CDR3 coding sequence is TGTGCCAGCAGGCGAAAGACCCGTACCGGGACTAGCGGTACCGGGGAGCTGTTTTTT.

The chain joins TRBV5-1 to TRBJ1-2; D is unclear. In germline, CDR1 is SGHRS, CDR2 YFSETQ. V was trimmed by 3 bases and J by 2 bases, leaving 8 bases between them. The CDR3 has 13 amino acids. CDR3 residues: CASSSSLNYGYTF. The CDR3 DNA follows: TGCGCCAGCAGCTCCTCTCTCAACTATGGCTACACCTTC.

The chain recombines TRBV19 with TRBJ1-2; 8 bases fit TRBD1. From germline, CDR1 is LNHDA and CDR2 SQIVND (reference sequence). CDR3 size: 14 residues. Trimming at V came to 9 bases and at J to 3 bases, leaving 9 bases not matched to a gene. CDR3 DNA: TGTGCCAGCCAGGACAGGGCGACATACTATGGCTACACCTTC. It yields the protein CASQDRATYYGYTF.

The chain has TRBV5-8 and TRBJ1-5; tentatively, D is TRBD1 (5 bases). CDR1 is SGHTS and CDR2 is YDEGEE in the germline V gene. V dropped 2 bases and J dropped 1 base, with 10 bases sitting between them. The CDR3 is 15 residues long. CDR3 DNA: TGTGCCAGCAGCTTTAAGGGGCTCAGCAATCAGCCCCAGCATTTT. Amino acids: CASSFKGLSNQPQHF.

For the CDR3, the DNA is TGTGCCAGCAGCCTAGCAGACGACAGGACCTTTTCACCCCTCCACTTT. It translates to CASSLADDRTFSPLHF. The chain combines TRBV11-2 with TRBJ1-6, with D possibly TRBD1 on 6 matching bases. The germline V and J ends were trimmed by 5 bases and 9 bases, with 20 bases remaining between them. The CDR3 extends over 16 amino acids. Per germline, CDR1 SGHAT and CDR2 FQNNGV.

The V gene is TRBV9, the J gene TRBJ2-3; D possibly corresponds to TRBD2 (5 bases). The CDR3 spans 15 residues. V was cut by 2 bases and J by 0 bases, with 10 bases left in between. Looked up from germline, CDR1 is SGDLS and CDR2 is YYNGEE. CDR3: CASSVLGSSTDTQYF. The CDR3 region has the DNA TGTGCCAGCAGCGTTCTAGGGAGTAGCACAGATACGCAGTATTTT.

The chain recombines TRBV11-1 with TRBJ1-2; D may be TRBD1 (6 bases). The germline V and J ends were trimmed by 2 bases and 3 bases, with 10 bases remaining between them. This CDR3 region has 14 residues. Germline loops: CDR1 SGHAT, CDR2 FQDESV (reference sequence). In DNA form, the CDR3 reads TGTGCCAGCAGCTTACCTCCAGGGGACTATGGCTACACCTTC. This translates into CASSLPPGDYGYTF.

The rearrangement uses TRBV18 and TRBJ1-1; possible D gene TRBD1, 5 bases. With 6 bases removed from V and 1 base from J, the gap between germline ends came to 12 bases. CDR3 length equals 14 residues. CDR1 and CDR2 from the germline V gene are KGHSH and LQKENI. The CDR3 sequence is CASSPNGGNTEAFF. In DNA, the CDR3 is TGTGCCAGCTCCCCGAACGGGGGGAACACTGAAGCTTTCTTT.

This clone has a single count. The chain employs TRBV5-4 and TRBJ2-1; a weak D match, TRBD1 (5 bases). V shed 0 bases and J shed 10 bases, with 14 bases lying between them. Looked up from germline, CDR1 is SGHNT and CDR2 is YYREEE (reference sequence). This CDR3 contains 14 residues. The CDR3 loop reads CASSLDAGFGEQFF. CDR3 DNA: TGTGCCAGCAGCTTGGATGCAGGGTTCGGGGAGCAGTTCTTC.

The CDR3 nucleotides read TGTGCCAGCAAACTAGCGGGGGAGACCCAGTACTTC. This sequence encodes CASKLAGETQYF. The chain combines TRBV2 with TRBJ2-5, with 10 nucleotides matching TRBD2. The V gene's germline CDR1 is SNHLY and CDR2 FYNNEI. CDR3 length: 12 residues. V lost 7 bases and J lost 5; bases outside the gene matches: 1.

The rearrangement links TRBV6-4 to TRBJ1-2; D uncertain. In germline, CDR1 is MRHNA, CDR2 SNTAGT. The CDR3 has 11 amino acids. The V end lost 2 bases, the J end lost 5 bases, and 3 bases lay between the germline ends. The CDR3 region is CASSDAYGYTF. CDR3 nucleotide sequence: TGTGCCAGCAGTGACGCGTATGGCTACACCTTC.

The genes are TRBV2 and TRBJ1-2, with a weak D call TRBD1 (6 bases). The CDR3 sequence is 15 residues long. The germline V gene encodes CDR1 SNHLY and CDR2 FYNNEI. The V gene lost 6 bases and the J gene lost 8 bases, with 22 bases spanning the gap. Written as DNA, the CDR3 is TGTGCCAGCAGAGCCCGGGGCAGGGGAATTGAAGGCTACACCTTC. Residues: CASRARGRGIEGYTF.

There are a few counts of this clone. This chain connects TRBV10-3 to TRBJ1-2; D unclear. This CDR3 has 15 residues. The germline CDR1 and CDR2 sequences are ENHRY and SYGVKD. Trimming cost V 0 bases and J 4 bases, with 12 bases left between them. Written as DNA, the CDR3 is TGTGCCATCAGTGAGTCAGGTCCGAGGGCCTATGGCTACACCTTC. Protein: CAISESGPRAYGYTF.

The J gene is TRBJ2-5, the V gene TRBV3-1 (or the pseudogene TRBV3-2), with TRBD1 identical over 11 bases. The length of the CDR3 is 16 residues. CDR1 is LGHDT, CDR2 YNNKEL, per germline (reference sequence). The junction had 7 bases not matched to a gene; V was cut back by 3 bases and J by 4 bases. The CDR3 spells CASSQKRTGGSETQYF. In nucleotides, the CDR3 is TGTGCCAGCAGCCAGAAAAGGACAGGGGGCTCAGAGACCCAGTACTTC.

CDR3 nucleotide sequence: TGTGCCAGCTACGCCCGGGACAGAGAAGCTTTCTTT. Protein: CASYARDREAFF. This chain connects TRBV6-5 to TRBJ1-1, with 7 positions matching TRBD1. Germline CDR1 and CDR2: MNHEY and SVGAGI. This CDR3 is 12 amino acids long. V trimming: 8 bases; J trimming: 8 bases; junction bases outside the gene matches: 8.

The chain is built from TRBV3-1 (or the pseudogene TRBV3-2) and TRBJ2-1; D call uncertain. V lost 1 base and J lost 0, with 13 bases in between. From germline, CDR1 is LGHDT and CDR2 YNNKEL (reference sequence). The CDR3 length is 17 residues. This chain's CDR3 is CASSQALAASSYNEQFF. The CDR3 coding sequence is TGTGCCAGCAGCCAAGCCTTAGCTGCCAGCTCCTACAATGAGCAGTTCTTC.

The chain employs TRBV15 and TRBJ1-4; no reliable D call. CDR3 length: 16 amino acids. Between the trimmed V and J ends, which lost 0 bases and 7 bases, there was a span of 15 bases. The germline V gene has CDR1 LNHNV and CDR2 YYDKDF (reference sequence). CDR3 nucleotide sequence: TGTGCCACCAGCAGAGATCACCAGGCAGTGGTTGAAAAACTGTTTTTT. This codes for CATSRDHQAVVEKLFF.

The chain couples TRBV6-1 to TRBJ1-2, with D maybe TRBD1 (5 bases). The CDR3 consists of 14 residues. V dropped 3 bases and J dropped 4 bases, with 12 bases sitting between them. CDR1 MNHNS and CDR2 SASEGT come from the germline V gene. CDR3 in DNA: TGTGCCAGCAGTGATCCCGGGGGGGTCTATGGCTACACCTTC. Translation gives CASSDPGGVYGYTF.